Shown below are 25 T cell receptor beta chains from a single sample sequenced in a study of T-cell memory formation after mild COVID-19. MiXCR, applied by TCRdb to the 5' RACE reads, yields one record per CDR3 protein. The table includes fewer than 650,000 distinct CDR3 sequences, 17% detected once. Sample: PBMCs or a T cell subset sorted from them (not recorded which). The receptors come from an adult woman who had mild COVID-19 (a few samples of this study predate the infection). Cell type and time point are not known.

The chain joins TRBV5-1 to TRBJ2-7; D is possibly TRBD1 (6 bases). This CDR3 spans 11 amino acids. Germline assignment: CDR1 SGHRS and CDR2 YFSETQ. The ends were cut back, 4 bases at V and 7 bases at J, with 9 bases in the middle. CDR3 sequence reads: CASSLQGEQYF. CDR3 DNA sequence: TGCGCCAGCAGCCTTCAGGGGGAGCAGTACTTC.

The genes are TRBV3-1 and TRBJ1-3; D may be TRBD1 (5 bases). Germline lookup yields CDR1 LGHDT and CDR2 YNNKEL (reference sequence). The CDR3 has 16 amino acids. Trimming removed 4 bases from V and 0 bases from J, with 13 bases in between. The CDR3 here is CASSREVGPSGNTIYF. The CDR3 DNA is TGTGCCAGCAGCCGCGAGGTGGGGCCCTCTGGAAACACCATATATTTT.

This clonotype was detected only a few times. The chain links TRBV6-2 or TRBV6-3 to TRBJ1-1; weak D call: TRBD1 (5 bases). The CDR3 length is 13 residues. Germline V lookup: CDR1 MNHEY, CDR2 SVGEGT. V was cut by 8 bases and J by 0 bases, with 10 bases left in between. CDR3 nucleotide sequence: TGTGCCAGCTTGGGGACCATGAACACTGAAGCTTTCTTT. Amino acids: CASLGTMNTEAFF.

V and J are TRBV3-1 and TRBJ1-2, with unresolved D. Germline CDR1 and CDR2: LGHDT and YNNKEL (reference sequence). There are 12 residues in the CDR3. V lost 2 bases and J 2 bases, leaving 3 bases between the germline ends. The DNA for the CDR3 is TGTGCCAGCAGCCAATCAAACTATGGCTACACCTTC. It is translated as CASSQSNYGYTF. Combining the CDR3 with reference TRBV3-1 and TRBJ1-2 gives the whole variable domain DTAVSQTPKYLVTQMGNDKSIKCEQNLGHDTMYWYKQDSKKFLKIMFSYNNKELIINETVPNRFSPKSPDKAHLNLHINSLELGDSAVYFCASSQSNYGYTFGSGTRLTVV.

The V and J genes are TRBV6-6 and TRBJ2-5; no definite D call. CDR3 size: 14 residues. V lost 4 bases and J 1 base, leaving 10 bases between the germline ends. CDR1 is MNHNY, CDR2 SVGAGI, per germline (reference sequence). CDR3 in amino acids: CASSFDGSQETQYF. DNA of the CDR3: TGTGCCAGCAGTTTCGACGGCTCCCAAGAGACCCAGTACTTC.

Comments on this clonotype: No conserved phenylalanine or tryptophan is present at the end of the CDR3, so a read error is the likely explanation. The chain carries TRBV5-1 and TRBJ2-7; 7 positions agree with TRBD1. Germline trimming cut 0 bases from V and 2 bases from J; bases unmatched to any gene: 2. The germline gives CDR1 SGHRS, CDR2 YFSETQ. There are 14 residues in the CDR3. The CDR3 coding sequence is TGCGCCAGCAGCTTGGACACAGGGGCCTACGAGCAGTACTTA. It is translated as CASSLDTGAYEQYL.

The chain employs TRBV5-1 and TRBJ2-3, with 11 positions matching TRBD2. The CDR3 totals 17 residues. Germline CDR1 is SGHRS and CDR2 is YFSETQ. V shed 1 base and J 4 bases; nucleotides not matched to a gene: 8. The DNA of the CDR3 is TGCGCCAGCAGCTTGAGTCAGCTAGCGGGGGGCCCAGATACGCAGTATTTT. Protein: CASSLSQLAGGPDTQYF.

This clonotype came up a few times. This chain joins TRBV9 and TRBJ2-7; D not certain. V was trimmed by 0 bases and J by 4 bases, leaving 14 bases between them. The length of the CDR3 is 15 residues. CDR1 is SGDLS, CDR2 YYNGEE, per germline. The CDR3 spells CASSVEGGDGYEQYF. The CDR3 nucleotides read TGTGCCAGCAGCGTAGAAGGCGGTGATGGGTACGAGCAGTACTTC.

J is TRBJ1-5 and V is TRBV5-5, with D uncertain. Trimming took off 1 base at V and 1 base at J, with 9 bases between the two ends. The CDR3 length is 15 residues. Germline CDR1 reads SGHKS; CDR2 reads YYEKEE (reference sequence). CDR3 coding DNA: TGTGCCAGCAGCTTGCTAAGTTTGAGCAATCAGCCCCAGCATTTT. It encodes CASSLLSLSNQPQHF.

The genes are TRBV18 and TRBJ1-5, with 12 nucleotides matching TRBD1. V lost 5 bases to trimming and J lost 3 bases; unmatched junction nucleotides: 5. The CDR3 is 16 amino acids. In germline, CDR1 is KGHSH, CDR2 LQKENI. CDR3 amino acids: CASSSGQGAYNQPQHF. As DNA, the CDR3 is TGTGCCAGCTCATCGGGACAGGGGGCTTACAATCAGCCCCAGCATTTT.

The chain couples TRBV10-3 to TRBJ2-3; 8 positions match TRBD1. The junction had 4 bases not matched to a gene; V was cut back by 2 bases and J by 9 bases. This CDR3 region has 13 residues. Germline CDR1 ENHRY, CDR2 SYGVKD. CDR3 loop: CAISEPGGETQYF. As DNA, the CDR3 is TGTGCCATCAGTGAGCCAGGGGGCGAAACGCAGTATTTT.

The rearrangement links TRBV2 to TRBJ1-1; a possible D gene is TRBD1 (5 bases). V was shortened by 2 bases and J by 4 bases, with 11 bases between the two germline ends. The CDR3 extends over 14 amino acids. Germline V lookup: CDR1 SNHLY, CDR2 FYNNEI. As DNA, the CDR3 is TGTGCCAGCAGTGAATGGCAAAGGGGCACTGAAGCTTTCTTT. Protein sequence: CASSEWQRGTEAFF.

This sequence joins TRBV6-2 or TRBV6-3 and TRBJ2-1; the D gene is possibly TRBD2 (6 bases). V was clipped by 6 bases and J by 6 bases, with 18 bases between them. Germline values: CDR1 MNHEY, CDR2 SVGEGT. The CDR3 sequence is 15 residues long. DNA of the CDR3: TGTGCCAGCAGCCCACGGGACTTCCGGCCCAATGAGCAGTTCTTC. Protein product: CASSPRDFRPNEQFF.

The gene calls are TRBV20-1 and TRBJ2-3; 7 bases align to TRBD2. CDR3 size: 14 residues. J lost 5 bases, V lost 6 bases, and 11 bases had no gene match. Germline loops: CDR1 DFQATT, CDR2 SNEGSKA (reference sequence). The CDR3 is CSAPSGIGKDTQYF. DNA for the CDR3: TGCAGTGCACCGAGCGGGATAGGAAAAGATACGCAGTATTTT.

The J gene is TRBJ1-2, the V gene TRBV9, with D perhaps matching TRBD1 (5 bases). The V end lost 3 bases, the J end lost 6 bases, and 21 bases lay between the germline ends. From germline, CDR1 is SGDLS and CDR2 YYNGEE. There are 16 residues in the CDR3. In DNA, the CDR3 is TGTGCCAGCAGCGCGGGCGAGATTCGGGGCGTTGATGGCTACACCTTC. As protein: CASSAGEIRGVDGYTF.

This clonotype was observed at least ten times. The J gene is TRBJ2-1, the V gene TRBV6-5, with a possible D match to TRBD2 (5 bases). The CDR3 loop spans 15 amino acids. CDR1 is MNHEY and CDR2 is SVGAGI in the germline V gene. V was cut by 3 bases and J by 0 bases, with 9 bases left in between. CDR3 protein: CASSYSGSSYNEQFF. As DNA, the CDR3 is TGTGCCAGCAGTTATTCGGGGAGCTCCTACAATGAGCAGTTCTTC.

V gene TRBV19 combines with J gene TRBJ2-5, with 10 positions matching TRBD2. CDR1 and CDR2 from the germline V gene are LNHDA and SQIVND (reference sequence). Trimming at V came to 5 bases and at J to 0 bases, leaving 12 bases not matched to a gene. The CDR3 spans 18 residues. CDR3 sequence reads: CASSGELAGESYQETQYF. CDR3 sequence (DNA): TGTGCCAGTAGTGGGGAGCTAGCGGGAGAATCTTACCAAGAGACCCAGTACTTC.

This clonotype has only a few counts. The genes are TRBV3-1 and TRBJ1-2; TRBD1 matches 9 bases. Germline CDR1 LGHDT, CDR2 YNNKEL (reference sequence). This CDR3 region has 14 residues. V lost 3 bases, J lost 6 bases, and 5 bases stayed unmatched. This CDR3 reads CASSHGTGMDGYTF. In nucleotides, the CDR3 is TGTGCCAGCAGCCACGGGACAGGGATGGATGGCTACACCTTC.

The V gene is TRBV27, the J gene TRBJ1-1; perhaps TRBD1 as D (5 bases). This CDR3 has 16 amino acids. The V gene lost 4 bases and the J gene lost 2 bases, with 17 bases spanning the gap. In germline, CDR1 is MNHEY, CDR2 SMNVEV (reference sequence). The CDR3 region has the DNA TGTGCCAGCAGTTCCAGATTCAGGGTTGTAAACACTGAAGCTTTCTTT. Translated, it gives CASSSRFRVVNTEAFF.

The rearrangement joins TRBV6-5 to TRBJ1-2, with D possibly TRBD1 on 5 matching bases. The CDR3 spans 14 residues. Trimming pared 4 bases from V and 4 bases from J, leaving 13 bases between. The germline V gene has CDR1 MNHEY and CDR2 SVGAGI. CDR3 DNA: TGTGCCAGCAGTTCGCAGGGAGCTGGCTATGGCTACACCTTC. This translates into CASSSQGAGYGYTF.

This clonotype was found a few times. The V and J genes are TRBV12-3 or TRBV12-4 and TRBJ2-2; D is unclear. Trimming cost V 7 bases and J 4 bases, with 13 bases left between them. CDR3 length: 14 amino acids. Here the CDR3 reads CASTSRVRTGELFF. The CDR3 nucleotides are TGTGCCAGCACCTCACGGGTTCGCACCGGGGAGCTGTTTTTT.

This clonotype was seen a few times. V is TRBV5-6 and J is TRBJ1-5, with D possibly matching TRBD1 (5 bases). The V and J ends lost 2 bases and 5 bases respectively, with 11 bases between them. This CDR3 has 14 amino acids. Germline-derived CDR1 and CDR2 are SGHDT and YYEEEE. The CDR3 DNA reads TGTGCCAGCAGCTTCCGGGGGGTGGATCAGCCCCAGCATTTT. Translation gives CASSFRGVDQPQHF.

The rearrangement links TRBV7-3 to TRBJ2-2, with D perhaps being TRBD1 or TRBD2 (5 bases each). Looked up from germline, CDR1 is SGHTA and CDR2 is FQGTGA. Trimming left V 4 bases short and J 4 bases short, with 19 bases between. This CDR3 has 17 residues. The CDR3 loop is CASSSITGGLRTGELFF. The CDR3 DNA sequence: TGTGCCAGCAGCTCTATAACTGGGGGATTACGCACCGGGGAGCTGTTTTTT.

The genes are TRBV6-6 and TRBJ2-3, with TRBD2 matching over 8 bases. This CDR3 has 14 amino acids. CDR1 and CDR2 (germline): MNHNY, SVGAGI (reference sequence). With V trimmed by 7 bases and J by 0 bases, 3 bases remained unmatched. Here the CDR3 reads CASKREGSTDTQYF. The CDR3 nucleotides read TGTGCCAGCAAACGGGAGGGGAGCACAGATACGCAGTATTTT.

This clonotype was detected only a few times. The rearrangement uses TRBV29-1 and TRBJ1-2, with 7 bases that match TRBD1. V lost 5 bases, J lost 8 bases, and 14 bases stayed unmatched. Germline lookup yields CDR1 SQVTM and CDR2 ANQGSEA. The CDR3 runs to 14 residues. The CDR3 reads CSVKGTAMEGGYTF. CDR3 bases: TGCAGCGTTAAAGGGACAGCTATGGAAGGCGGCTACACCTTC.